The 17 T cell receptor beta chains listed next were all sequenced from one sample in a study of breast tumors, draining lymph nodes, adjacent tissues. TCRdb called the multiplex PCR reads again in MiXCR, with one record for every CDR3 protein. The repertoire holds roughly 260,000 distinct CDR3 sequences, with under 35% as singletons. Breast cancer patients provided tissue from their axillary draining lymph nodes. The sample was axillary lymph node tissue. The source is a female donor with breast cancer. Some clones in this sample may be carry-over from other donors' samples.

About this clonotype: A junction boundary mismatches the germline segment, possibly from a read error. This chain joins TRBV30 and TRBJ1-2; 8 bases match TRBD1. Germline-derived CDR1 and CDR2 are GTSNPN and SVGIG (reference sequence). The CDR3 spans 13 residues. The CDR3 nucleotides are TGTGCCTGTACCGGACAGGGTGACTATGGCCACACCTTC. It codes for CACTGQGDYGHTF.

This clonotype occurred many times. This sequence joins TRBV12-3 or TRBV12-4 and TRBJ1-2, with a possible D match to TRBD1 (5 bases). Trimming stripped 1 base from V and 8 bases from J, with 17 bases between. The CDR3 spans 15 residues. Here the CDR3 DNA reads TGTGCCAGCAGTTTAGATCAGGGAGCCGGAGGGGGCTACACCTTC. Its translation: CASSLDQGAGGGYTF.

The sample holds a few counts of this clonotype. A read error is possible here, since a much larger clone lies one base away. The CDR3 spells CASSFFPIPPSF. The CDR3 nucleotides read TGTGCCAGCAGCTTCTTCCCGATCCCCCCGTCCTTC. V gene TRBV5-8 combines with J gene TRBJ2-1; D ambiguous. The CDR3 has 12 residues. CDR1 and CDR2 (germline): SGHTS, YDEGEE. Full variable domain (rest looked up from reference TRBV5-8 and TRBJ2-1): EAGVTQSPTHLIKTRGQQATLRCSPISGHTSVYWYQQALGLGLQFLLWYDEGEERNRGNFPPRFSGRQFPNYSSELNVNALELEDSALYLCASSFFPIPPSFGPGTRLTVL.

This clonotype was seen only a few times. The chain uses TRBV27 and TRBJ2-7; D might be TRBD1 (5 bases). There are 13 residues in the CDR3. Trimming took off 3 bases at V and 2 bases at J, with 8 bases between the two ends. Germline CDR1 reads MNHEY; CDR2 reads SMNVEV (reference sequence). The chain's CDR3 is CASSFVRAYEQYF. CDR3 bases: TGTGCCAGCAGTTTCGTCAGGGCCTACGAGCAGTACTTC.

This clonotype was detected many times. V gene TRBV6-5 combines with J gene TRBJ2-1; D call uncertain. Germline lookup yields CDR1 MNHEY and CDR2 SVGAGI. V lost 7 bases, J lost 0 bases, and 13 bases lay in between. The CDR3 consists of 15 residues. The CDR3 loop reads CASTPPESSYNEQFF. In DNA, the CDR3 is TGTGCCAGCACTCCCCCCGAGAGCTCCTACAATGAGCAGTTCTTC.

The V call is TRBV5-8, the J call TRBJ1-2; perhaps TRBD1 as D (5 bases). V dropped 1 base and J dropped 7 bases, with 8 bases sitting between them. CDR1 is SGHTS, CDR2 YDEGEE, per germline. The CDR3 is 12 residues long. This chain's CDR3 is CASSLQGGGYTF. The CDR3 DNA is TGTGCCAGCAGCTTGCAGGGTGGTGGCTACACCTTC.

The chain recombines TRBV2 with TRBJ2-1; D tentatively fits TRBD1 or TRBD2 (5 bases each). V lost 5 bases and J 4 bases, leaving 15 bases between the germline ends. The CDR3 runs to 15 residues. CDR1 SNHLY and CDR2 FYNNEI come from the germline V gene. The CDR3 loop reads CASSPSWTNYNEQFF. In DNA form, the CDR3 reads TGTGCCAGCAGTCCTAGCTGGACAAATTACAATGAGCAGTTCTTC. Variable domain in full (rest from reference TRBV2 and TRBJ2-1): EPEVTQTPSHQVTQMGQEVILRCVPISNHLYFYWYRQILGQKVEFLVSFYNNEISEKSEIFDDQFSVERPDGSNFTLKIRSTKLEDSAMYFCASSPSWTNYNEQFFGPGTRLTVL.

The chain has TRBV28 and TRBJ2-3; D gene ambiguous. This CDR3 region has 14 residues. Germline CDR1 reads MDHEN; CDR2 reads SYDVKM. V was shortened by 6 bases and J by 2 bases, with 12 bases between the two germline ends. CDR3 DNA sequence: TGTGCCAGCAGCTACCCCGACCCCACAGATACGCAGTATTTT. It specifies CASSYPDPTDTQYF. The full variable domain, with the rest looked up from reference TRBV28 and TRBJ2-3, is DVKVTQSSRYLVKRTGEKVFLECVQDMDHENMFWYRQDPGLGLRLIYFSYDVKMKEKGDIPEGYSVSREKKERFSLILESASTNQTSMYLCASSYPDPTDTQYFGPGTRLTVL.

This clonotype was detected many times. This chain connects TRBV11-2 to TRBJ2-1; 11 positions match TRBD2. Trimming removed 4 bases from V and 9 bases from J; junction bases left unmatched: 5. This CDR3 region has 14 residues. The germline gives CDR1 SGHAT, CDR2 FQNNGV. CDR3 residues: CASSSVAGGFEQFF. CDR3 nucleotides: TGTGCCAGCAGCTCCGTAGCGGGAGGGTTTGAGCAGTTCTTC.

V usage is TRBV4-1 and J usage is TRBJ2-3; 9 nucleotides match TRBD2. CDR1 MGHRA and CDR2 YSYEKL come from the germline V gene. This CDR3 is 15 amino acids long. Trimming took 1 base from V and 11 from J; bases not matched to a gene: 10. The CDR3 nucleotides read TGCGCCAGCAGCCAAGCGTGGCGGGGGGGCAATGAGCAGTATTTT. Its protein product is CASSQAWRGGNEQYF.

A note on this clonotype: Just one base apart from a much larger clone, this may be a read error. The chain is built from TRBV7-6 and TRBJ2-3; D tentatively fits TRBD1 or TRBD2 (7 bases each). The CDR3 has 17 residues. Per germline, CDR1 SGHVS and CDR2 FNYEAQ. Written as DNA, the CDR3 is TGTGCCAGCAGCTTAGAGGGGGCGGCGGGAGCCACAGATCCGCAGTATTTT. It codes for CASSLEGAAGATDPQYF.

In this sample, this clonotype turned up a few times. At one end, the junction sequence differs from germline, possibly due to a read error. The rearrangement links TRBV11-3 to TRBJ2-1; perhaps TRBD1 as D (5 bases). The CDR3 contains 12 residues. The germline CDR1 and CDR2 sequences are SGHNT and YENEEA. The CDR3 coding sequence is TGTGCCAGCAGCCCCTCGGACAATGCGCAGTTCTTC. Encoded protein: CASSPSDNAQFF.

The table lists this clonotype with many counts. The rearrangement links TRBV27 to TRBJ1-6, with 7 bases matching TRBD1. CDR3 length: 15 residues. Looked up from germline, CDR1 is MNHEY and CDR2 is SMNVEV (reference sequence). The junction had 6 bases not matched to a gene; V was cut back by 3 bases and J by 7 bases. The CDR3 loop reads CASSFRQGPNSPLHF. The CDR3 bases are TGTGCCAGCAGTTTTAGACAGGGCCCCAATTCACCCCTCCACTTT.

Of note for this clonotype: A single base separates this from a much larger clone, so it may be a read error. The rearrangement uses TRBV5-1 and TRBJ1-4; no clear D. The CDR3 has 18 residues. In germline, CDR1 is SGHRS, CDR2 YFSETQ. Here the CDR3 reads CANSQSRELNPWSEKLFF. The CDR3 nucleotides are TGCGCCAACAGCCAATCCCGGGAACTAAATCCCTGGAGTGAAAAACTGTTTTTT. Using reference TRBV5-1 and TRBJ1-4 for the parts outside the CDR3, the full variable domain is KAGVTQTPRYLIKTRGQQVTLSCSPISGHRSVSWYQQTPGQGLQFLFEYFSETQRNKGNFPGRFSGRQFSNSRSEMNVSTLELGDSALYLCANSQSRELNPWSEKLFFGSGTQLSVL.

The chain combines TRBV12-3 or TRBV12-4 with TRBJ1-2; unclear D gene. The CDR3 is 14 residues long. Trimming took off 6 bases at V and 4 bases at J, with 15 bases between the two ends. The CDR3 is CASSANRTFYGYTF. CDR3 in DNA: TGTGCCAGCAGCGCTAATAGGACTTTCTATGGCTACACCTTC.

The chain is built from TRBV9 and TRBJ2-5; 7 bases are shared with TRBD2. Germline V gene sequence: CDR1 SGDLS, CDR2 YYNGEE. The CDR3 runs to 15 residues. The junction had 13 bases not matched to a gene; V was cut back by 7 bases and J by 4 bases. The CDR3 bases are TGTGCCAGCGCCGCATCGCCGGGGAGGGGAGAGACCCAGTACTTC. Encoded protein: CASAASPGRGETQYF.

The table lists this clonotype with many counts. The chain joins TRBV7-2 to TRBJ2-1, with D unclear. CDR1 and CDR2 from the germline V gene are SGHTA and FQGNSA. V was clipped by 7 bases and J by 4 bases, with 5 bases between them. This CDR3 contains 11 residues. CDR3 region: CASTQYNEQFF. CDR3 DNA: TGTGCCAGCACCCAATACAATGAGCAGTTCTTC.